The rows below give T cell receptor beta chains drawn from one sample of a study of blood T cells in healthy people across ages. TCRdb reprocessed the 5' RACE reads via MiXCR and lists one record per CDR3 protein. There are around 870,000 distinct CDR3 sequences in the sample; around 30% occur only once, and roughly 17% lies in the top ten. Sequencing used blood. The receptors were sampled from a woman of 80 years or more in good health. The CDR3 runs from the conserved cysteine through the conserved F or W. A D gene is named only where the DNA matches it firmly. Clone size is given for some rows only: seen once, a few or many times, or a class if the clone is expanded.

V gene	J gene	clone size	D gene	CDR3 protein	CDR3 DNA
TRBV5-1	TRBJ2-1	NA	TRBD2	CASSQNSGEVEQFF	TGCGCCAGCAGCCAGAATAGCGGGGAGGTTGAGCAGTTCTTC
TRBV6-2/TRBV6-3	TRBJ2-5	few	NA	CASSQNGPRLQETRYF	TGTGCCAGCAGTCAAAACGGGCCTCGCCTTCAAGAGACCCGGTACTTC
TRBV6-5	TRBJ2-2	few	TRBD1	CAARDSNTGELFF	TGTGCCGCTCGGGACAGTAACACCGGGGAGCTGTTTTTT
TRBV7-9	TRBJ2-7	NA	NA	CASSLVRSWGEQYF	TGTGCCAGCAGCTTAGTGCGGAGCTGGGGTGAGCAGTACTTC
TRBV5-1	TRBJ2-7	many	NA	CASSADSYYEQYF	TGCGCCAGCAGCGCGGACAGCTACTACGAGCAGTACTTC
TRBV30	TRBJ2-5	few	NA	CAWGNYEQYF	TGTGCCTGGGGGAACTATGAGCAGTACTTC
TRBV10-2	TRBJ2-7	many	TRBD1	CASRSGTGGLYEQYF	TGCGCCAGCAGATCCGGGACAGGGGGCCTCTACGAGCAGTACTTC
TRBV20-1	TRBJ2-1	many	TRBD2	CSASLGLAGGLGSYNEQFF	TGCAGTGCTAGCCTGGGACTAGCGGGGGGGCTGGGCTCCTACAATGAGCAGTTCTTC
TRBV12-3/TRBV12-4	TRBJ2-3	NA	NA	CASSVVRADAQYF	TGTGCCAGCAGTGTCGTGAGAGCAGATGCGCAGTATTTT
TRBV7-9	TRBJ2-1	many	NA	CASSQAGGRSYNEQFF	TGTGCCAGCAGCCAAGCAGGCGGGCGCTCCTACAATGAGCAGTTCTTC
TRBV3-1	TRBJ2-3	few	NA	CAGSLTGGGWSTDTQYF	TGTGCCGGCAGCCTCACTGGAGGGGGATGGAGCACAGATACGCAGTATTTT
TRBV3-1	TRBJ2-1	many	NA	CASSRGRGGDEQFF	TGTGCCAGCAGCCGGGGACGTGGAGGCGATGAGCAGTTCTTC
TRBV11-2	TRBJ2-1	many	TRBD2	CASSTHMGLAEYNEQFF	TGTGCCAGCAGCACACACATGGGACTAGCGGAGTACAATGAGCAGTTCTTC
TRBV7-9	TRBJ2-7	NA	TRBD1	CASSRSGTGDHSYEQYF	TGTGCCAGCAGCAGATCCGGGACAGGGGACCACTCCTACGAGCAGTACTTC
TRBV12-3/TRBV12-4	TRBJ1-1	many	NA	CASRPGQRTEAFF	TGTGCCAGCAGACCTGGGCAGAGGACTGAAGCTTTCTTT
TRBV30	TRBJ2-5	NA	NA	CAWSGGAQETQYF	TGTGCCTGGAGTGGTGGGGCCCAAGAGACCCAGTACTTC
TRBV18	TRBJ1-2	NA	NA	CASSPRGGDMVYGYTF	TGTGCCAGCTCACCACGCGGCGGTGACATGGTGTATGGCTACACCTTC
TRBV20-1	TRBJ1-1	many	TRBD1	CSAESGGWTEAFF	TGCAGTGCTGAATCAGGGGGCTGGACTGAAGCTTTCTTT
TRBV20-1	TRBJ2-5	many	NA	CSARPLGTLETQYF	TGCAGTGCTAGACCCCTAGGGACACTGGAGACCCAGTACTTC
TRBV6-5	TRBJ2-3	many	TRBD2	CASRERGAQSGTQYF	TGTGCCAGCAGGGAGCGGGGGGCGCAGTCTGGTACGCAGTATTTT
TRBV4-2	TRBJ1-4	NA	NA	CASSQELGGQANEKLFF	TGTGCCAGCAGCCAAGAACTCGGGGGGCAGGCTAATGAAAAACTGTTTTTT
TRBV5-1	TRBJ2-7	many	NA	CASSSLRGYEQYF	TGCGCCAGCAGCTCCCTTCGCGGATACGAGCAGTACTTC
TRBV29-1	TRBJ2-1	many	NA	CSVPPPGRVGDEQFF	TGCAGCGTCCCCCCGCCGGGACGGGTGGGGGATGAGCAGTTCTTC
TRBV20-1	TRBJ1-1	NA	NA	CSARDPTNTEAFF	TGCAGTGCTAGAGATCCCACAAACACTGAAGCTTTCTTT
TRBV5-1	TRBJ2-1	NA	TRBD2	CASSPRESSGGVLSYNEQFF	TGCGCCAGCAGCCCCAGGGAGTCTAGCGGGGGGGTACTCTCCTACAATGAGCAGTTCTTC
TRBV11-2	TRBJ1-4	NA	NA	CASSSLRGIGTEKLFF	TGTGCCAGCAGCTCCCTCCGGGGGATTGGGACGGAAAAACTGTTTTTT
TRBV7-8	TRBJ1-1	many	NA	CASSLVMGNTEAFF	TGTGCCAGCAGCTTAGTTATGGGTAACACTGAAGCTTTCTTT
TRBV28	TRBJ2-7	few	NA	CASSFQAYEQYF	TGTGCCAGCAGTTTTCAGGCCTACGAGCAGTACTTC
TRBV7-2	TRBJ1-1	NA	TRBD1	CASRMQGARAFF	TGTGCCAGCAGGATGCAGGGGGCTCGAGCTTTCTTT
TRBV20-1	TRBJ2-7	many	TRBD1	CSALDRGPSYEQYF	TGCAGTGCTCTCGACAGGGGGCCGTCCTACGAGCAGTACTTC